What follows are 7 T cell receptor beta chains derived from one specimen sequenced in a study of blood T cells in healthy people across ages. A sample-barcoded 5' primer and a J-beta primer mix were used in a second PCR of roughly 6 to 11 cycles. One entry per CDR3 protein, called by TCRdb with MiXCR from the 5' RACE reads. The sample has more than 700,000 distinct CDR3 sequences, about 55% seen once. The material sequenced was blood. The receptors were sampled from a man aged 80 or over in good health.

This clonotype was counted only a few times. The genes are TRBV7-2 and TRBJ2-5; D uncertain. The ends were cut back, 4 bases at V and 4 bases at J, with 13 bases in the middle. CDR1 and CDR2 from the germline V gene are SGHTA and FQGNSA. CDR3 size: 14 residues. The CDR3 region is CASSSWKPGETQYF. The CDR3, as DNA: TGTGCCAGCAGCTCTTGGAAGCCGGGAGAGACCCAGTACTTC.

V usage is TRBV18 and J usage is TRBJ1-1; 8 nucleotides agree with TRBD1. The CDR3 length is 15 residues. The V gene's germline CDR1 is KGHSH and CDR2 LQKENI. V trimming: 1 base; J trimming: 1 base; junction bases outside the gene matches: 2. The CDR3: CASSPLGQENTEAFF. The CDR3 region has the DNA TGTGCCAGCTCACCACTGGGACAGGAGAACACTGAAGCTTTCTTT.

CDR3 DNA: TGTGCCAGCGGGCCCCGATGCACAGATACGCAGTATTTT. Protein: CASGPRCTDTQYF. The chain joins TRBV21-1 to TRBJ2-3; TRBD2, the D gene given by the table, was not confirmed from the DNA. TRBV21-1 has pseudogene status. This CDR3 spans 13 amino acids.

This chain uses TRBV20-1 with TRBJ2-7, with 8 bases that match TRBD2. V dropped 0 bases and J dropped 6; count of bases not matched to a gene: 10. Germline values: CDR1 DFQATT, CDR2 SNEGSKA (reference sequence). This CDR3 has 15 amino acids. The CDR3 coding sequence is TGCAGTGCTAGAGATCCCGGGACGGGGGGGCTCGAGCAGTACTTC. Translating it yields CSARDPGTGGLEQYF.

As concerns this clonotype: Sequence at one end of the junction differs from germline and may be a read error. The chain recombines TRBV7-3 with TRBJ2-3; maybe TRBD2 (6 bases). Per the germline V gene, CDR1 is SGHTA and CDR2 is FQGTGA. The length of the CDR3 is 15 residues. This CDR3 is CSSSLTGTSTDTQYF. The CDR3 nucleotides read TGTTCCAGCAGCTTAACGGGGACTAGCACAGATACGCAGTATTTT.

The J gene is TRBJ1-5, the V gene TRBV5-1; 7 bases fit TRBD1. Germline values: CDR1 SGHRS, CDR2 YFSETQ. The CDR3 sequence is 14 residues long. The V gene end was trimmed by 4 bases and the J gene end by 6 bases; junction bases not matched to a gene: 7. CDR3 DNA sequence: TGCGCCAGCAGCCCCTCCGACAGGGCTCAGCCCCAGCATTTT. Protein product: CASSPSDRAQPQHF.

The chain recombines TRBV10-3 with TRBJ1-2, with 8 bases identical to TRBD1. Losses at the gene ends were 7 bases for V and 0 bases for J; bases not matched to a gene: 4. The CDR3 runs 14 residues. The germline V gene encodes CDR1 ENHRY and CDR2 SYGVKD. CDR3 coding DNA: TGTGCCATCACCGGGGACAGGACTAACTATGGCTACACCTTC. Amino acids: CAITGDRTNYGYTF.